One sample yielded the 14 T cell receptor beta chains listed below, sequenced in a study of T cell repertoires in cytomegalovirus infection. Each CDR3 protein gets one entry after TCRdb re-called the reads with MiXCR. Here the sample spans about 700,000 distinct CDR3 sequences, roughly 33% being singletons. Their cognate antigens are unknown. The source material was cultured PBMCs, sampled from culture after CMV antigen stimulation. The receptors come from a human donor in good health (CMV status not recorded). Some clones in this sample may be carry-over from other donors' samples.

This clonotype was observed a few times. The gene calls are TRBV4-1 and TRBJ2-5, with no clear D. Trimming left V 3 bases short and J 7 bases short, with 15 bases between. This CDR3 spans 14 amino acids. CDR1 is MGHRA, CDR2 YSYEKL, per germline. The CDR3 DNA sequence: TGCGCCAGCAGCCAGGAAGGTGACGTAGGGACCCAGTACTTC. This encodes CASSQEGDVGTQYF.

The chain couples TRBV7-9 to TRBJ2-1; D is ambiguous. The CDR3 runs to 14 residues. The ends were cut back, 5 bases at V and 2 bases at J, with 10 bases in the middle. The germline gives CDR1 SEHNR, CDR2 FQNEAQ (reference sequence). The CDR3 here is CASSPPEAYNEQFF. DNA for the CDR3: TGTGCCAGCAGCCCCCCCGAAGCCTACAATGAGCAGTTCTTC.

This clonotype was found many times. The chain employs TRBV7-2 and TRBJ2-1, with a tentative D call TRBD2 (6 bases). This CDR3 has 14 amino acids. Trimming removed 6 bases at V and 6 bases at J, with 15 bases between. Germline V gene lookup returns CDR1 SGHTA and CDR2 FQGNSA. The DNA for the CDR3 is TGTGCCAGCAGGCGGGGCCGGGATAGCAATGAGCAGTTCTTC. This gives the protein CASRRGRDSNEQFF. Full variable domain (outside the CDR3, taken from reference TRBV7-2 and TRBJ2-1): GAGVSQSPSNKVTEKGKDVELRCDPISGHTALYWYRQSLGQGLEFLIYFQGNSAPDKSGLPSDRFSAERTGGSVSTLTIQRTQQEDSAVYLCASRRGRDSNEQFFGPGTRLTVL.

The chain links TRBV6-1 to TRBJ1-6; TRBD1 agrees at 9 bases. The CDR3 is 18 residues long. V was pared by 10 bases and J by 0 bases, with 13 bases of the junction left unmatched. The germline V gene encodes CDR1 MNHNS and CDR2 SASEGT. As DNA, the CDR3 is TGTGCCAACAGGGGGCAAGGGGACAGGAGCTCCTATAATTCACCCCTCCACTTT. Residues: CANRGQGDRSSYNSPLHF.

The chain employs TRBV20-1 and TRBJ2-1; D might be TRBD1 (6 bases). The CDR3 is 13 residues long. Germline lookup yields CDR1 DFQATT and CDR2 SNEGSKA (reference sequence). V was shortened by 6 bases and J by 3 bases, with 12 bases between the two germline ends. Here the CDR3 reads CSARQEVYNEQFF. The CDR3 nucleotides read TGCAGTGCCAGACAGGAGGTCTACAATGAGCAGTTCTTC.

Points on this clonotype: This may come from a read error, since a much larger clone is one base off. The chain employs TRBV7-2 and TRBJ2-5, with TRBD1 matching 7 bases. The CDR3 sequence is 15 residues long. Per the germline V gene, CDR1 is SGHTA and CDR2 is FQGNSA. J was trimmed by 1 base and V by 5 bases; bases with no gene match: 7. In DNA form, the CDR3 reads TGTGCCAGCAGCCCCGGTGGGACAGTCCAAGAGACCCAGTACTTC. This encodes CASSPGGTVQETQYF.

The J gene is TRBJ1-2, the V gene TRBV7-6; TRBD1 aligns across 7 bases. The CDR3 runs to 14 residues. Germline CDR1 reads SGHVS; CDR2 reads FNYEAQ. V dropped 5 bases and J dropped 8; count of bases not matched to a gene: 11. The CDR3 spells CASSPQTGIDGYTF. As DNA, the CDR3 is TGTGCCAGCAGCCCTCAGACAGGGATCGACGGCTACACCTTC.

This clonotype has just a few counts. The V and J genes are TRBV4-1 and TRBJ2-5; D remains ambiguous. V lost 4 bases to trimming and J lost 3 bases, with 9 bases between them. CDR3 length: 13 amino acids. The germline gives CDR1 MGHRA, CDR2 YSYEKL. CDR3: CASSRLTEETQYF. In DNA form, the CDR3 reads TGCGCCAGCAGCCGTCTAACGGAAGAGACCCAGTACTTC.

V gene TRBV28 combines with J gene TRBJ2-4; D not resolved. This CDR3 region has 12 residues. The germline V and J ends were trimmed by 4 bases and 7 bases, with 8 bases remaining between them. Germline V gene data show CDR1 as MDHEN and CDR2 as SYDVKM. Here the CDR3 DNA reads TGTGCCAGCAGTTCCCCCCCCAACATTCAGTACTTC. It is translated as CASSSPPNIQYF.

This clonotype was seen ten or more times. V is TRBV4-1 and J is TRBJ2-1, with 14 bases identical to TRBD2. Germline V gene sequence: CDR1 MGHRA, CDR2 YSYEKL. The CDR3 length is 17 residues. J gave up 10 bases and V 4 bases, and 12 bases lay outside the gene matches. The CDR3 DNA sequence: TGCGCCAGCAGCCTGGGACTAGCGGGAGAATTTGTTGGAGAGCAGTTCTTC. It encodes CASSLGLAGEFVGEQFF.

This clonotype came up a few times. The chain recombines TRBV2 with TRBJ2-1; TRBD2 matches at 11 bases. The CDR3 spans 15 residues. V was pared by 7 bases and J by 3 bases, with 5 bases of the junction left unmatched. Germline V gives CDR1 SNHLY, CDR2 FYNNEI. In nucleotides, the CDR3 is TGTGCCAGCACTTTACTAGCGGGGGACTACAATGAGCAGTTCTTC. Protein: CASTLLAGDYNEQFF.

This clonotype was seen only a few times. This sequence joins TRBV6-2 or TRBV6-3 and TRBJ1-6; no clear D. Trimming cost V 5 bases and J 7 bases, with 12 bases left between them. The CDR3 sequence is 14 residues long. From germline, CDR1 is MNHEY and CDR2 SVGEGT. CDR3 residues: CASSTRAENSPLHF. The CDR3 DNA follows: TGTGCCAGCAGTACGAGGGCCGAAAATTCACCCCTCCACTTT.

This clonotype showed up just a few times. The CDR3 reads CSATGQGSFEQYF. In DNA, the CDR3 is TGCAGCGCCACGGGACAGGGTTCATTCGAGCAGTACTTC. The gene calls are TRBV29-1 and TRBJ2-7; 9 bases match TRBD1. V lost 7 bases, J lost 6 bases, and 10 bases stayed unmatched. CDR3 length: 13 amino acids. Germline CDR1 SQVTM, CDR2 ANQGSEA.

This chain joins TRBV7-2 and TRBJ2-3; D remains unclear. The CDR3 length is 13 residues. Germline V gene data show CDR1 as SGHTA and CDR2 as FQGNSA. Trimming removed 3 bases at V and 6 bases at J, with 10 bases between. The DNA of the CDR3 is TGTGCCAGCAGCTTCCCCCTGACCGATACGCAGTATTTT. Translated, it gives CASSFPLTDTQYF.